The sequence of this TCR beta chain was determined in a study of blood T cell repertoires in COVID-19. The wider study: T cells, B-cell-depleted T cells, or PBMCs provided the cDNA or gDNA that served as material.

TCRdb keeps only in-frame clones here, not all; method: immunoSEQ multiplex PCR. This sample has a few hundred thousand clones, with over 75% found just once. Residents of about two dozen US areas, aged 18 to 89 years, made up the participants. V lost 7 bases and J lost 11; bases outside the gene matches: 5. The CDR3 is 11 amino acids. Germline V gene data show CDR1 as LNHDA and CDR2 as SQIVND (reference sequence). The chain has TRBV19 and TRBJ1-1; TRBD1 agrees at 9 bases. Sequencing was carried out using PBMCs or T cells enriched from blood (not recorded which). The TCR sequence derives from a man in his forties or fifties in a cohort exposed to, infected with or recovered from COVID-19 (not recorded which). CDR3 bases: TGTGCCAGTACTGGGGACAGGGAGGCTTTCTTT. This encodes CASTGDREAFF.